This T cell receptor (beta chain) was sequenced in a study of blood T cells in healthy people across ages. The V gene end was trimmed by 4 bases and the J gene end by 2 bases; junction bases not matched to a gene: 4. Germline lookup yields CDR1 SGHTA and CDR2 FQGNSA. This CDR3 has 14 amino acids. With a J-beta primer mix and a sample-barcoded 5' primer, a second PCR ran about 7 to 12 cycles. TCRdb redid the calling of the 5' RACE reads with MiXCR, one entry per CDR3 protein. The data show more than 650,000 distinct CDR3 sequences, with about 53% seen just once and about 42% held by the top ten. The J gene is TRBJ2-7, the V gene TRBV7-2, with TRBD2 matching over 8 bases. This receptor was obtained from an elderly man in good health. The sequenced sample consisted of blood. CDR3 nucleotides: TGTGCCAGCAGCTATGGGACTAGTGCCTACGAGCAGTACTTC. This codes for CASSYGTSAYEQYF.